Each of the 17 T cell receptor beta chains below was sequenced from the same sample in a study of cytomegalovirus exposure and HLA in healthy donors. The primer mix had 60 Vbeta and 13 Jbeta primers. Some clones are missing from TCRdb's copy, which holds only in-frame ones; the method was immunoSEQ multiplex PCR. The sample holds over 120,000 clones; almost 85% are singletons and the top ten take approximately 1.3%. Sequenced material: PBMCs. The receptors originated from a man aged 25 to 45 in good health and CMV-seropositive.

This clone was observed a handful of times. V gene TRBV5-1 combines with J gene TRBJ2-7; 13 bases fit TRBD2. CDR3 length equals 14 residues. The V and J ends lost 5 bases and 7 bases, in that order; junction bases with no gene match: 6. Germline-derived CDR1 and CDR2 are SGHRS and YFSETQ. The DNA for the CDR3 is TGCGCCAGCAGTTCCGGGACTAGCGGGGCAGAGCAGTACTTC. Its protein product is CASSSGTSGAEQYF.

In DNA form, the CDR3 reads TGTGCCAGTAGTGTCACTAGCGGGATAGATACGCAGTATTTT. This gives the protein CASSVTSGIDTQYF. The chain links TRBV19 to TRBJ2-3; TRBD2 agrees at 10 bases. The CDR3 is 14 amino acids. Germline trimming cut 5 bases from V and 5 bases from J; bases unmatched to any gene: 4. Germline CDR1 LNHDA, CDR2 SQIVND (reference sequence). Combining the CDR3 with reference TRBV19 and TRBJ2-3 gives the whole variable domain DGGITQSPKYLFRKEGQNVTLSCEQNLNHDAMYWYRQDPGQGLRLIYYSQIVNDFQKGDIAEGYSVSREKKESFPLTVTSAQKNPTAFYLCASSVTSGIDTQYFGPGTRLTVL.

This rearrangement joins TRBV10-3 to TRBJ2-7; D gene uncertain. From germline, CDR1 is ENHRY and CDR2 SYGVKD. This CDR3 has 12 residues. Trimming shortened V by 0 bases and J by 7 bases, and 7 bases separated the two germline ends. CDR3 region: CAISESPREQYF. As DNA, the CDR3 is TGTGCCATCAGTGAGTCCCCCCGGGAGCAGTACTTC.

This clone was recorded a few times. The genes are TRBV6-5 and TRBJ1-5; a possible D gene is TRBD1 (6 bases). The CDR3 is 14 amino acids. The V and J ends lost 9 bases and 2 bases respectively, with 14 bases between them. CDR1 and CDR2 from the germline V gene are MNHEY and SVGAGI. For the CDR3, the DNA is TGTGCCAGTCAATCTCCAGGGGGCAATCAGCCCCAGCATTTT. This gives the protein CASQSPGGNQPQHF.

The chain recombines TRBV7-2 with TRBJ1-2; a weak D match, TRBD1 (5 bases). From germline, CDR1 is SGHTA and CDR2 FQGNSA. This CDR3 is 13 amino acids long. V shed 6 bases and J shed 7 bases, with 15 bases lying between them. The CDR3 reads CASSFSGVGGYTF. The CDR3, as DNA: TGTGCCAGCAGTTTTTCGGGGGTTGGTGGCTACACCTTC.

The V gene is TRBV6-6, the J gene TRBJ1-4; D might be TRBD1 (6 bases). Germline V CDR1 and CDR2: MNHNY, SVGAGI (reference sequence). CDR3 length: 15 amino acids. The V and J ends lost 0 bases and 8 bases respectively, with 13 bases between them. The chain's CDR3 is CASSYSSTGREKLFF. For the CDR3, the DNA is TGTGCCAGCAGTTACTCGAGTACAGGGCGCGAAAAACTGTTTTTT.

The chain has TRBV2 and TRBJ2-7; 8 nucleotides align to TRBD1. With 6 bases clipped from V and 2 bases from J, the junction kept 6 bases outside the gene matches. The CDR3 is made up of 14 amino acids. Germline V gene lookup returns CDR1 SNHLY and CDR2 FYNNEI. The CDR3 loop is CASSRTGGTYEQYF. CDR3 DNA sequence: TGTGCCAGCAGCCGCACAGGGGGAACCTACGAGCAGTACTTC. The full variable domain, with the rest looked up from reference TRBV2 and TRBJ2-7, is EPEVTQTPSHQVTQMGQEVILRCVPISNHLYFYWYRQILGQKVEFLVSFYNNEISEKSEIFDDQFSVERPDGSNFTLKIRSTKLEDSAMYFCASSRTGGTYEQYFGPGTRLTVT.

The rearrangement links TRBV9 to TRBJ2-1, with unresolved D. The V gene's germline CDR1 is SGDLS and CDR2 YYNGEE. The V end was cut by 0 bases, the J end by 0 bases, with 13 bases between. The CDR3 runs to 17 residues. Here the CDR3 reads CASSVGGSTSSYNEQFF. The DNA for the CDR3 is TGTGCCAGCAGCGTAGGAGGAAGCACCAGCTCCTACAATGAGCAGTTCTTC. Looking up the rest from reference TRBV9 and TRBJ2-1 gives the full variable domain: DSGVTQTPKHLITATGQRVTLRCSPRSGDLSVYWYQQSLDQGLQFLIQYYNGEERAKGNILERFSAQQFPDLHSELNLSSLELGDSALYFCASSVGGSTSSYNEQFFGPGTRLTVL.

The chain joins TRBV7-2 to TRBJ2-7; D gene uncertain. Trimming took off 4 bases at V and 4 bases at J, with 8 bases between the two ends. Germline-derived CDR1 and CDR2 are SGHTA and FQGNSA. The CDR3 is 12 residues long. This CDR3 is CASSSPGYEQYF. In DNA, the CDR3 is TGTGCCAGCAGCTCTCCCGGGTACGAGCAGTACTTC.

This chain uses TRBV28 with TRBJ2-1; 8 positions agree with TRBD1. This CDR3 has 17 residues. Losses at the gene ends were 6 bases for V and 0 bases for J; bases not matched to a gene: 10. Germline V gene data show CDR1 as MDHEN and CDR2 as SYDVKM. The CDR3 nucleotides read TGTGCCAGCAGGGCCAGGGGGCGGGATGTCTCCTACAATGAGCAGTTCTTC. Amino acid sequence: CASRARGRDVSYNEQFF.

The V and J genes are TRBV29-1 and TRBJ2-1; 15 bases fit TRBD2. J lost 13 bases, V lost 3 bases, and 10 bases had no gene match. CDR1 is SQVTM and CDR2 is ANQGSEA in the germline V gene. The CDR3 length is 15 residues. Here the CDR3 DNA reads TGCAGCGTTGAGGAAGGACTAGCGGGAGGGCCGGGACAGTTCTTC. It codes for CSVEEGLAGGPGQFF.

This rearrangement joins TRBV2 to TRBJ2-2; no reliable D call. This CDR3 has 14 residues. CDR1 is SNHLY, CDR2 FYNNEI, per germline. The V end lost 10 bases, the J end lost 7 bases, and 19 bases lay between the germline ends. In DNA form, the CDR3 reads TGTGCCAAGCAGGAAGAAACTTATCGCGGGGAGCTGTTTTTT. Protein: CAKQEETYRGELFF.

The table lists this clone with a few counts. J is TRBJ1-1 and V is TRBV7-8; 7 nucleotides align to TRBD1. There are 14 residues in the CDR3. Unmatched junction bases numbered 12, after V lost 5 bases and J lost 9 bases. CDR1 and CDR2 from the germline V gene are SGHVS and FQNEAQ. The chain's CDR3 is CASSPPTGTPQAFF. CDR3 DNA sequence: TGTGCCAGCAGCCCGCCGACAGGGACTCCCCAAGCTTTCTTT.

The chain has TRBV7-9 and TRBJ2-2; D is ambiguous. Germline V gives CDR1 SEHNR, CDR2 FQNEAQ (reference sequence). This CDR3 is built from 11 residues. With 2 bases removed from V and 9 bases from J, the gap between germline ends came to 4 bases. The CDR3 loop is CASSLTRELFF. CDR3 in DNA: TGTGCCAGCAGCTTAACACGGGAGCTGTTTTTT. Full variable domain (missing parts from reference TRBV7-9 and TRBJ2-2): DTGVSQNPRHKITKRGQNVTFRCDPISEHNRLYWYRQTLGQGPEFLTYFQNEAQLEKSRLLSDRFSAERPKGSFSTLEIQRTEQGDSAMYLCASSLTRELFFGEGSRLTVL.

CDR3 DNA: TGTGCCAGCTCACCACCCGGTCTATCTGCCAAAAACATTCAGTACTTC. Its translation: CASSPPGLSAKNIQYF. This chain connects TRBV18 to TRBJ2-4; D not certain. This CDR3 comprises 16 residues. V was clipped by 0 bases and J by 1 base, with 10 bases between them. Germline V gives CDR1 KGHSH, CDR2 LQKENI.

V gene TRBV28 combines with J gene TRBJ2-3; tentative D call: TRBD1 (6 bases). The germline V gene has CDR1 MDHEN and CDR2 SYDVKM. The CDR3 consists of 11 residues. With 10 bases removed from V and 8 bases from J, the gap between germline ends came to 13 bases. The CDR3 loop is CATLQGSTQYF. For the CDR3, the DNA is TGTGCCACCCTCCAGGGGAGTACGCAGTATTTT.

The gene calls are TRBV19 and TRBJ1-2; no reliable D call. This CDR3 is 14 amino acids long. CDR1 is LNHDA, CDR2 SQIVND, per germline (reference sequence). The V end was cut by 1 base, the J end by 2 bases, with 8 bases between. In DNA form, the CDR3 reads TGTGCCAGTAGTATAGCTGCGGAAAACTATGGCTACACCTTC. It encodes CASSIAAENYGYTF.